These 27 T cell receptor beta chains originate from one sample sequenced in a study of blood T cell repertoires in COVID-19. TCRdb keeps only in-frame clones here, not all; method: immunoSEQ multiplex PCR. The sample gives roughly 210,000 clones, over 75% of which show up once; more than 7% is in the top ten. The sample taken for sequencing was PBMCs or T cells enriched from blood (not recorded which). These receptors originate from a man aged 30 to 39 in a cohort exposed to, infected with or recovered from COVID-19 (not recorded which).

This sequence joins TRBV28 and TRBJ2-3; 12 nucleotides agree with TRBD2. CDR1 and CDR2 (germline): MDHEN, SYDVKM. The CDR3 runs to 17 residues. V lost 6 bases, J lost 4 bases, and 11 bases stayed unmatched. The chain's CDR3 is CASRGLAGQSSADTQYF. DNA of the CDR3: TGTGCCAGCAGAGGACTAGCGGGACAATCTAGCGCAGATACGCAGTATTTT.

This chain links TRBV11-2 with TRBJ1-1; 10 bases align to TRBD1. Germline lookup yields CDR1 SGHAT and CDR2 FQNNGV. This CDR3 has 16 residues. V dropped 6 bases and J dropped 0; count of bases not matched to a gene: 7. The CDR3 DNA is TGTGCCAGCAGGCCCGGGACAGGGGTGGTGAACACTGAAGCTTTCTTT. Translated, it gives CASRPGTGVVNTEAFF.

The CDR3 is CASRLAVSTDTQYF. For the CDR3, the DNA is TGTGCCAGCAGGTTAGCGGTTAGCACAGATACGCAGTATTTT. The chain joins TRBV6-6 to TRBJ2-3; D is possibly TRBD2 (6 bases). Trimming took 6 bases from V and 0 from J, leaving 10 bases between them. This CDR3 has 14 residues. Germline V gives CDR1 MNHNY, CDR2 SVGAGI (reference sequence).

The rearrangement links TRBV15 to TRBJ2-7; TRBD1 aligns across 8 bases. Trimming removed 0 bases from V and 7 bases from J; junction bases left unmatched: 11. The CDR3 has 16 amino acids. The germline V gene has CDR1 LNHNV and CDR2 YYDKDF (reference sequence). This chain's CDR3 is CATSRDYPTGAGEQYF. CDR3 nucleotides: TGTGCCACCAGCAGAGACTACCCGACAGGGGCAGGGGAGCAGTACTTC. The entire variable domain, with the rest obtained from reference TRBV15 and TRBJ2-7, is as follows: DAMVIQNPRYQVTQFGKPVTLSCSQTLNHNVMYWYQQKSSQAPKLLFHYYDKDFNNEADTPDNFQSRRPNTSFCFLDIRSPGLGDTAMYLCATSRDYPTGAGEQYFGPGTRLTVT.

The CDR3 DNA is TGTGCCAGTATCCCAAACGGGAGGGCCAGATACAATGAGCAGTTCTTC. Its protein product is CASIPNGRARYNEQFF. The V call is TRBV19, the J call TRBJ2-1; 8 bases fit TRBD2. The CDR3 runs to 16 residues. Germline V gene lookup returns CDR1 LNHDA and CDR2 SQIVND (reference sequence). The V segment lost 7 bases and the J segment 4 bases; nucleotides outside the gene matches: 12.

The V call is TRBV24-1, the J call TRBJ2-7; D might be TRBD1 (5 bases). The CDR3 spans 16 residues. V was trimmed by 2 bases and J by 5 bases, leaving 18 bases between them. Looked up from germline, CDR1 is KGHDR and CDR2 is SFDVKD. DNA for the CDR3: TGTGCCACCAGTGATTCAAGGGGCAGGGCGGTTCACGAGCAGTACTTC. It yields the protein CATSDSRGRAVHEQYF.

Only one count was recorded for this clone. This chain connects TRBV13 to TRBJ2-1, with TRBD2 identical over 12 bases. The germline gives CDR1 PRHDT, CDR2 FYEKMQ (reference sequence). Trimming took 5 bases from V and 7 from J; bases not matched to a gene: 9. CDR3 length: 16 amino acids. The CDR3 spells CASSPRGLAGGNEQFF. The DNA for the CDR3 is TGTGCCAGCAGCCCCCGGGGACTAGCGGGTGGGAATGAGCAGTTCTTC.

The chain couples TRBV9 to TRBJ2-5; maybe TRBD2 (6 bases). CDR1 is SGDLS and CDR2 is YYNGEE in the germline V gene. V lost 4 bases and J lost 1, with 20 bases in between. This CDR3 spans 17 amino acids. DNA for the CDR3: TGTGCCAGCAGCAACCACCCCCCGGGAGCTTTCCAAGAGACCCAGTACTTC. This translates into CASSNHPPGAFQETQYF. Combining the CDR3 with reference TRBV9 and TRBJ2-5 gives the whole variable domain DSGVTQTPKHLITATGQRVTLRCSPRSGDLSVYWYQQSLDQGLQFLIQYYNGEERAKGNILERFSAQQFPDLHSELNLSSLELGDSALYFCASSNHPPGAFQETQYFGPGTRLLVL.

This rearrangement joins TRBV25-1 to TRBJ1-2; D not certain. The CDR3 is 14 residues long. V dropped 2 bases and J dropped 2 bases, with 9 bases sitting between them. Germline V CDR1 and CDR2: MGHDK, SYGVNS. The chain's CDR3 is CASSEEGGNYGYTF. The CDR3 DNA is TGTGCCAGCAGTGAAGAGGGAGGGAACTATGGCTACACCTTC.

Regarding this clone: One junction end disagrees with the germline gene, perhaps due to a read error. The chain employs TRBV7-7 and TRBJ1-1, with D unresolved. This CDR3 has 15 residues. Germline V gene sequence: CDR1 SSHAT, CDR2 FNYEAQ (reference sequence). This chain's CDR3 is CASSPVGGMNTEAFF. Written as DNA, the CDR3 is TGTGCTAGCAGCCCCGTGGGCGGGATGAACACTGAAGCTTTCTTT.

The chain carries TRBV19 and TRBJ2-5, with 7 positions matching TRBD1. With 3 bases clipped from V and 4 bases from J, the junction kept 5 bases outside the gene matches. CDR1 and CDR2 from the germline V gene are LNHDA and SQIVND (reference sequence). This CDR3 comprises 14 residues. This chain's CDR3 is CASSMTGKLETQYF. As DNA, the CDR3 is TGTGCCAGTAGTATGACAGGGAAATTAGAGACCCAGTACTTC.

This clone was detected only once. The V gene is TRBV28, the J gene TRBJ1-1; tentative D call: TRBD1 (6 bases). Deletions cut 5 bases from V and 1 base from J, with 14 bases between. This CDR3 has 15 amino acids. Looked up from germline, CDR1 is MDHEN and CDR2 is SYDVKM. The CDR3 DNA sequence: TGTGCCAGCAGTCCACAGGGAGAGGGGAACACTGAAGCTTTCTTT. This sequence encodes CASSPQGEGNTEAFF.

The rearrangement links TRBV7-9 to TRBJ2-2; no definite D call. CDR1 SEHNR and CDR2 FQNEAQ come from the germline V gene (reference sequence). This CDR3 contains 14 residues. Between the trimmed V and J ends, which lost 1 base and 5 bases, there was a span of 8 bases. CDR3: CASSLVSLTGELFF. As DNA, the CDR3 is TGTGCCAGCAGCTTAGTGTCGCTAACCGGGGAGCTGTTTTTT.

The chain couples TRBV15 to TRBJ2-7; D gene uncertain. The CDR3 has 13 residues. The V gene lost 0 bases and the J gene lost 3 bases, with 6 bases spanning the gap. Germline lookup yields CDR1 LNHNV and CDR2 YYDKDF (reference sequence). In DNA form, the CDR3 reads TGTGCCACCAGCAGAGATCCCGTCTACGAGCAGTACTTC. This codes for CATSRDPVYEQYF.

The chain has TRBV3-1 (or the pseudogene TRBV3-2) and TRBJ1-1; TRBD1 aligns across 7 bases. This CDR3 region has 16 residues. CDR1 is LGHDT and CDR2 is YNNKEL in the germline V gene (reference sequence). V dropped 4 bases and J dropped 1; count of bases not matched to a gene: 9. The CDR3: CASSPLEGAENTEAFF. DNA for the CDR3: TGTGCCAGCAGCCCCCTTGAGGGGGCGGAGAACACTGAAGCTTTCTTT.

The chain joins TRBV4-2 to TRBJ2-3, with 11 bases that match TRBD2. CDR1 and CDR2 (germline): LGHNA, YNFKEQ. V shed 0 bases and J 3 bases; nucleotides not matched to a gene: 5. The length of the CDR3 is 17 residues. The CDR3 bases are TGTGCCAGCAGCCAAGATAGCCTAGCGGGAGGAACAGATACGCAGTATTTT. Encoded protein: CASSQDSLAGGTDTQYF.

The genes are TRBV5-1 and TRBJ2-7; 9 positions agree with TRBD1. Unmatched junction bases numbered 8, after V lost 2 bases and J lost 5 bases. Per germline, CDR1 SGHRS and CDR2 YFSETQ. The CDR3 contains 15 residues. The CDR3 DNA reads TGCGCCAGCAGCTTATCAGGGACAGGGCTTCACGAGCAGTACTTC. Translated, it gives CASSLSGTGLHEQYF. Full variable domain (rest looked up from reference TRBV5-1 and TRBJ2-7): KAGVTQTPRYLIKTRGQQVTLSCSPISGHRSVSWYQQTPGQGLQFLFEYFSETQRNKGNFPGRFSGRQFSNSRSEMNVSTLELGDSALYLCASSLSGTGLHEQYFGPGTRLTVT.

This chain uses TRBV5-1 with TRBJ2-7; D not certain. V was pared by 3 bases and J by 1 base, with 8 bases between. Germline V gene lookup returns CDR1 SGHRS and CDR2 YFSETQ. CDR3 size: 13 residues. The CDR3 loop is CASSSGRSYEQYF. The CDR3, as DNA: TGCGCCAGCAGCTCAGGCAGGTCCTACGAGCAGTACTTC.

The chain carries TRBV7-2 and TRBJ2-7; D is perhaps TRBD1 (5 bases). The germline V gene encodes CDR1 SGHTA and CDR2 FQGNSA. The CDR3 loop spans 15 amino acids. Deletions cut 2 bases from V and 3 bases from J, with 14 bases between. The DNA for the CDR3 is TGTGCCAGCAGCTTATTGCCAGGGCCCAACTACGAGCAGTACTTC. Its protein is CASSLLPGPNYEQYF.

This chain uses TRBV7-2 with TRBJ2-7, with D perhaps matching TRBD2 (6 bases). Germline CDR1 reads SGHTA; CDR2 reads FQGNSA. This CDR3 has 13 amino acids. The V gene lost 1 base and the J gene lost 7 bases, with 11 bases spanning the gap. The DNA for the CDR3 is TGTGCCAGCAGCTTAGAGGGACTCTCTGAGCAGTACTTC. It translates to CASSLEGLSEQYF.

The V gene is TRBV15, the J gene TRBJ2-1; 9 bases agree with TRBD2. The V gene end was trimmed by 5 bases and the J gene end by 7 bases; junction bases not matched to a gene: 18. The CDR3 is 18 amino acids. The V gene's germline CDR1 is LNHNV and CDR2 YYDKDF (reference sequence). The CDR3 DNA reads TGTGCCACCAGCCTCACCCGCCGGTTAGCGGGAGAGAAAAATGAGCAGTTCTTC. Translation gives CATSLTRRLAGEKNEQFF.

The J gene is TRBJ2-1, the V gene TRBV29-1; no clear D. V shed 4 bases and J shed 0 bases, with 10 bases lying between them. The CDR3 spans 14 residues. Looked up from germline, CDR1 is SQVTM and CDR2 is ANQGSEA. CDR3 amino acids: CSVVSRSSYNEQFF. The DNA of the CDR3 is TGCAGCGTTGTGTCGAGAAGCTCCTACAATGAGCAGTTCTTC.

For this clone: The same CDR3 also results from other DNA sequences found in this sample. This chain uses TRBV24-1 with TRBJ1-1; D perhaps matches TRBD1 (5 bases). CDR1 KGHDR and CDR2 SFDVKD come from the germline V gene. The germline V and J ends were trimmed by 5 bases and 4 bases, with 10 bases remaining between them. This CDR3 region has 13 residues. This CDR3 reads CATSGGGGTEAFF. DNA of the CDR3: TGTGCCACCAGTGGTGGCGGGGGCACTGAAGCTTTCTTT.

V is TRBV6-1 and J is TRBJ2-5; 9 bases fit TRBD2. The junction had 18 bases not matched to a gene; V was cut back by 2 bases and J by 5 bases. Germline V gene lookup returns CDR1 MNHNS and CDR2 SASEGT. The CDR3 spans 19 residues. The CDR3 is CASSESPLAGRESGETQYF. The CDR3 DNA is TGTGCCAGCAGTGAATCACCCCTAGCGGGACGAGAGAGTGGTGAGACCCAGTACTTC.

The chain has TRBV6-5 and TRBJ2-3; the D gene is possibly TRBD1 (6 bases). The CDR3 consists of 14 residues. Trimming shortened V by 6 bases and J by 0 bases, and 10 bases separated the two germline ends. Germline CDR1 is MNHEY and CDR2 is SVGAGI. The CDR3 sequence is CASRQTGSTDTQYF. The CDR3 region has the DNA TGTGCCAGCAGACAGACAGGAAGCACAGATACGCAGTATTTT.

V and J are TRBV27 and TRBJ1-2; possibly TRBD1 for D (6 bases). Germline CDR1 is MNHEY and CDR2 is SMNVEV (reference sequence). This CDR3 has 13 residues. Trimming pared 8 bases from V and 5 bases from J, leaving 15 bases between. CDR3 sequence (DNA): TGTGCCAGCGGTTCGGGACACAATTATGGCTACACCTTC. Its translation is CASGSGHNYGYTF.

In DNA form, the CDR3 reads TGTGCCAGTAGGCCTAGCGGGCGGACAGATACGCAGTATTTT. This gives the protein CASRPSGRTDTQYF. J is TRBJ2-3 and V is TRBV19; 8 positions match TRBD2. This CDR3 has 14 amino acids. The germline V gene encodes CDR1 LNHDA and CDR2 SQIVND (reference sequence). The V and J ends lost 6 bases and 3 bases, in that order; junction bases with no gene match: 5.